This T cell receptor beta chain came from a study of cytomegalovirus exposure and HLA in healthy donors (dated by TCRdb to 2015 to 2018). With regard to the full study: According to a later analysis, the 120 or so validation repertoires were produced on the same platform as the 600 to 850 repertoires of the first cohort. To predict cytomegalovirus infection status, the study combined high-throughput TCR immunosequencing, statistical association of individual TCRs with disease status, and machine learning. The study was designed to test whether signatures of past pathogen exposure could be identified by cataloging public T cell receptors. Along with the approximately 670-subject first cohort, a separate validation cohort of over a hundred different subjects was used. Paper-wide results and their limitations: It was suggested by the authors that the approach could potentially be generalized to other disease states and immunological phenotypes. In vitro tests confirmed that a few of the cytomegalovirus-associated TCR beta chains recognize cytomegalovirus antigens. All 130 or so repertoires were used to score co-occurrence in the validation cohort in a later analysis, because that analysis had no HLA typing for the cohort. Most TCR sequences were seen in very few donors, while some public TCRs were found in many individuals. The classifier was reported to diagnose cytomegalovirus status with high specificity and sensitivity in both the original cohort and the validation cohort. Subsequent analysis determined that TCRs grouped into clusters in the first cohort also showed a tendency toward co-occurrence across the roughly 110 validation repertoires, and 90% to 95% of cluster scores exceeded 0. A total of 150 or so TCR beta chains were listed by the study as associated with cytomegalovirus.

This clone was detected once. No cognate antigen has been identified for it. Qualities for individual bases were not recorded, and no much larger clone is one base off. For CDR1 and CDR2, the germline V gene lists MGHRA and YSYEKL. Trimming costs V 0 bases and J 4 bases, and their ends lie 12 bases apart. The CDR3 contains 15 residues, cysteine and phenylalanine counted. CDR3 DNA is the only sequence kept; it has 45 bases, read in frame from the first base. Donors formed part of the validation cohort, which comprised about 130 subjects and was distinct from the first cohort of 666 subjects. Preparation of the library involved the immunoSEQ multiplex PCR assay. The published analysis was carried out like this. A statistical classification framework was built to diagnose cytomegalovirus status from the catalog of TCR beta chain sequences. Held by TCRdb, this immuneACCESS table contains in-frame sequences only and omits some clones. Under half of the omission traces to an unresolved V gene where checked; the cause of the rest is unknown. Clone size and the V and J calls come from that table; the DNA yielded D and trimming. Within this sample are over 100,000 clones, with 89% of them counted one time only. The ten largest clonotypes hold 0.95% to 1.5% of the sample.

The specimen sequenced was PBMCs. The chain is assembled from TRBV4-1 and TRBJ1-2, with the D gene not confidently named. This receptor was identified in a woman aged 18-29 years in good health and CMV-seronegative. The CDR3 reads as follows: CASSQERFGAYGYTF. The nucleotide sequence reads TGCGCCAGCAGCCAAGAGCGGTTTGGAGCCTATGGCTACACCTTC.